This T cell receptor beta chain was identified during a study of STAT5B mutations in CD4+ large granular lymphocyte leukemia. The CDR3 contains 14 residues. Per the germline V gene, CDR1 is LNHDA and CDR2 is SQIVND (reference sequence). V was trimmed by 6 bases and J by 6 bases, leaving 15 bases between them. The protocol was immunoSEQ multiplex PCR, while the TCRdb copy is restricted to in-frame clones and leaves out a portion. Here the sample spans over 25,000 clones, around three quarters being singletons. The sequence derives from a human donor in good health. Sequences were obtained from CD4+ T cells from blood buffy coats. The V gene is TRBV19, the J gene TRBJ1-3; D remains ambiguous. This CDR3 is CASSPRGGANTIYF. CDR3 coding DNA: TGTGCCAGTAGCCCCCGAGGAGGAGCAAACACCATATATTTT. Filled out from reference TRBV19 and TRBJ1-3, the complete variable domain reads DGGITQSPKYLFRKEGQNVTLSCEQNLNHDAMYWYRQDPGQGLRLIYYSQIVNDFQKGDIAEGYSVSREKKESFPLTVTSAQKNPTAFYLCASSPRGGANTIYFGEGSWLTVV.